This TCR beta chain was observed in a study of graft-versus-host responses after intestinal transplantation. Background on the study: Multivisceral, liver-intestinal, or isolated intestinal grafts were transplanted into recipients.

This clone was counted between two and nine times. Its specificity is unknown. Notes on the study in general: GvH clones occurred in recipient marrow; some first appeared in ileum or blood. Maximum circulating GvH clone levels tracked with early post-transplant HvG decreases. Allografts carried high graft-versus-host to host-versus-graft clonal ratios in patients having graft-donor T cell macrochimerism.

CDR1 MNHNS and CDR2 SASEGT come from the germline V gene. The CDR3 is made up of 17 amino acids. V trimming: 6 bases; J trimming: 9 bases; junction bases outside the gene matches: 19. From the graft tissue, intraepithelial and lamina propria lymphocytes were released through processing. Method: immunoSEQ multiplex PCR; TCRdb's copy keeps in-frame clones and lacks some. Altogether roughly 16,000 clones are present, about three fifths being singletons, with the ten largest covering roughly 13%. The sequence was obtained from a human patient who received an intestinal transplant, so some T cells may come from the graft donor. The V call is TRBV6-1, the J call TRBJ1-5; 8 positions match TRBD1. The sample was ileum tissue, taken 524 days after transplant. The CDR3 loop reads CASSETGTGRDPRPQHF. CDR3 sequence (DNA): TGTGCCAGCAGCGAAACCGGGACAGGTCGAGACCCAAGGCCCCAGCATTTT.